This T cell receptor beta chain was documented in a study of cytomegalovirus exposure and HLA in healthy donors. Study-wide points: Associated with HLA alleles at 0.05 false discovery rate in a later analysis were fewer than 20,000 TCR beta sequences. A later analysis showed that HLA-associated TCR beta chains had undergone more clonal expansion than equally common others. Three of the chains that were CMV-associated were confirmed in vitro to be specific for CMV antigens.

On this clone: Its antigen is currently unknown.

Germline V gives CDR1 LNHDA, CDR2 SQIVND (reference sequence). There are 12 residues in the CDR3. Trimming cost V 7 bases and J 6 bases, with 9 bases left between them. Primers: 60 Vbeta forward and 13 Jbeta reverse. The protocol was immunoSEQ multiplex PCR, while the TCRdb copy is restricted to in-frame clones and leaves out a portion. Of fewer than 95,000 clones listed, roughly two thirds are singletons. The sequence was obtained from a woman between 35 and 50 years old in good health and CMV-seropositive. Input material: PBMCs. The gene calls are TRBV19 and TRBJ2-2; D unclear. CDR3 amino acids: CASNPRAGELFF. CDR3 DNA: TGTGCCAGTAATCCTCGGGCCGGGGAGCTGTTTTTT.